A selection of T cell receptor beta chains follows, all from one sample in a study of CD8+CD57+ T cells in acquired aplastic anemia. TCRdb reprocessed the reads with MiXCR, giving one entry per CDR3 protein. The sample gives under 350,000 distinct CDR3 sequences, under 65% of which show up once; roughly 1.2% is in the top ten. Specimen: sorted CD4+, CD8+, or CD8+CD57+ T cells (not recorded which) from PBMCs. These receptors originate from a human donor with aplastic anemia. CDR3s include the opening cysteine and the closing phenylalanine or tryptophan. The D gene is left open where the match is weak. Clone size appears in some rows only: once, few, many, or a class for an expanded clone.

d_gene | j_gene | len | abundance | v_gene | CDR3aa | CDR3nt
- | TRBJ2-7 | 14 | once | TRBV24-1 | CATSEGGRTYEQYF | TGTGCCACCAGTGAAGGGGGACGGACCTACGAGCAGTACTTC
TRBD2 | TRBJ2-7 | 11 | - | TRBV20-1 | CNASGLHEQYF | TGCAATGCTAGCGGGCTCCACGAGCAGTACTTC
TRBD2 | TRBJ2-3 | 15 | - | TRBV20-1 | CSATVGSGGPDTQYF | TGCAGTGCTACCGTTGGGTCGGGGGGGCCAGATACGCAGTATTTT
TRBD1 | TRBJ2-3 | 16 | many | TRBV24-1 | CATSELGQGGTDTQYF | TGTGCCACCAGTGAACTAGGACAGGGGGGCACAGATACGCAGTATTTT
- | TRBJ2-7 | 14 | - | TRBV6-5 | CASSYSWDRYEQYF | TGTGCCAGCAGTTACTCGTGGGACCGCTACGAGCAGTACTTC
- | TRBJ1-1 | 14 | - | TRBV5-1 | CASSTSTGPTEAFF | TGCGCCAGCAGCACCTCTACAGGTCCTACTGAAGCTTTCTTT
- | TRBJ2-2 | 14 | - | TRBV5-5 | CASSLEGVTGELFF | TGTGCCAGCAGCTTGGAGGGGGTAACCGGGGAGCTGTTTTTT
- | TRBJ2-1 | 14 | - | TRBV20-1 | CSARVGGPRNEQFF | TGCAGTGCTAGAGTGGGGGGGCCGCGAAATGAGCAGTTCTTC
- | TRBJ2-1 | 14 | - | TRBV24-1 | CATSDNSRGNEQFF | TGTGCCACCAGTGATAACTCCCGTGGGAATGAGCAGTTCTTC
- | TRBJ1-2 | 12 | - | TRBV5-4 | CASSLEYYGYTF | TGTGCCAGCAGCTTGGAATACTATGGCTACACCTTC
TRBD1 | TRBJ2-1 | 9 | many | TRBV2 | CARQGMQFF | TGTGCCAGACAGGGGATGCAGTTCTTC
TRBD1 | TRBJ1-1 | 14 | - | TRBV10-3 | CAISLTGRDTEAFF | TGTGCCATCAGTCTGACAGGGAGGGACACTGAAGCTTTCTTT
TRBD2 | TRBJ2-7 | 15 | once | TRBV29-1 | CSVEFVAGQAYEQYF | TGCAGCGTTGAGTTTGTAGCGGGGCAGGCCTACGAGCAGTACTTC
- | TRBJ1-1 | 13 | many | TRBV2 | CASSLTGQSEAFF | TGTGCCAGCAGTCTGACCGGACAGTCTGAAGCTTTCTTT
TRBD1 | TRBJ1-6 | 14 | few | TRBV12-3/TRBV12-4 | CASNTGGPPEVLHF | TGTGCCAGCAACACAGGGGGCCCTCCGGAGGTCCTCCACTTT
TRBD2 | TRBJ2-5 | 16 | - | TRBV2 | CASSLRVAGVTETQYF | TGTGCCAGCAGCTTAAGGGTAGCGGGAGTCACGGAGACCCAGTACTTC
- | TRBJ1-1 | 13 | - | TRBV9 | CASSFGQGTEAFF | TGTGCCAGCTCGTTCGGGCAGGGCACTGAAGCTTTCTTT
- | TRBJ2-2 | 13 | - | TRBV24-1 | CATSDLGSGELFF | TGTGCCACCAGTGATTTAGGGTCCGGGGAGCTGTTTTTT
- | TRBJ2-7 | 14 | once | TRBV2 | CASSGEDRWDEQYF | TGTGCCAGCAGCGGAGAGGACCGATGGGACGAGCAGTACTTC
- | TRBJ1-1 | 14 | many | TRBV2 | CASRPGVVGTEAFF | TGTGCCAGCAGACCAGGGGTAGTGGGCACTGAAGCTTTCTTT
- | TRBJ1-5 | 14 | - | TRBV2 | CASSDSNSNQPQHF | TGTGCCAGCAGTGACAGCAATAGCAATCAGCCCCAGCATTTT
- | TRBJ2-5 | 12 | few | TRBV18 | CASSTQKETQYF | TGTGCCAGCTCAACTCAGAAGGAGACCCAGTACTTC
TRBD1 | TRBJ2-1 | 13 | - | TRBV20-1 | CSARVGTGNEQFF | TGCAGTGCTAGAGTAGGGACAGGGAATGAGCAGTTCTTC
TRBD1 | TRBJ1-1 | 16 | - | TRBV5-4 | CASSSPPGQGSTEAFF | TGTGCCAGCAGCTCCCCCCCGGGACAGGGAAGCACTGAAGCTTTCTTT
- | TRBJ1-1 | 12 | many | TRBV5-6 | CASSLARAEAFF | TGTGCCAGCAGCTTGGCCAGAGCTGAAGCTTTCTTT
- | TRBJ2-3 | 15 | many | TRBV6-5 | CASSPGDTSTDTQYF | TGTGCCAGCAGCCCAGGGGATACTAGCACAGATACGCAGTATTTT
TRBD1 | TRBJ1-1 | 14 | - | TRBV2 | CASNPGQGGTEAFF | TGTGCCAGCAACCCAGGACAGGGAGGCACTGAAGCTTTCTTT
TRBD1 | TRBJ2-7 | 15 | - | TRBV20-1 | CSARPGQGIGVEQYF | TGCAGTGCTAGACCGGGACAGGGGATCGGAGTCGAGCAGTACTTC
- | TRBJ1-2 | 13 | - | TRBV18 | CASSPQGPLGYTF | TGTGCCAGCTCACCACAGGGGCCCTTAGGCTACACCTTC
- | TRBJ1-1 | 12 | many | TRBV20-1 | CSARYTGGEAFF | TGCAGTGCTAGATACACAGGAGGGGAAGCTTTCTTT
- | TRBJ1-2 | 12 | few | TRBV19 | CASTPGYYGYTF | TGTGCCAGTACCCCAGGATACTATGGCTACACCTTC
TRBD2 | TRBJ2-7 | 14 | once | TRBV20-1 | CSATEPGLFYEQYF | TGCAGTGCTACTGAACCGGGACTATTCTACGAGCAGTACTTC
TRBD2 | TRBJ2-1 | 14 | - | TRBV5-8 | CASSYLVSGGVLFF | TGTGCCAGCAGTTACTTGGTTAGCGGGGGGGTATTGTTCTTC
TRBD1 | TRBJ2-7 | 17 | many | TRBV18 | CASSPLTGIESRYEQYF | TGTGCCAGCTCCCCATTGACAGGGATCGAGAGTCGATACGAGCAGTACTTC
TRBD2 | TRBJ2-1 | 17 | - | TRBV7-2 | CASSKTSGMSSYNEQFF | TGTGCCAGCAGCAAGACTAGCGGGATGAGCTCCTACAATGAGCAGTTCTTC
- | TRBJ2-7 | 13 | - | TRBV14 | CASSHDTFYEQYF | TGTGCCAGCAGCCACGACACGTTCTACGAGCAGTACTTC
- | TRBJ1-6 | 16 | many | TRBV25-1 | CASSESGSSYNSPLHF | TGTGCCAGCAGTGAAAGTGGGAGCTCCTATAATTCACCCCTCCACTTT
- | TRBJ1-4 | 16 | - | TRBV6-6 | CASSYGGRSYNEKLFF | TGCGCCAGCAGTTACGGCGGGAGGTCCTACAATGAAAAACTGTTTTTT
TRBD2 | TRBJ2-1 | 16 | - | TRBV12-3/TRBV12-4 | CASSLVPSGSGNEQFF | TGTGCCAGCAGTTTAGTTCCTAGCGGGAGTGGTAATGAGCAGTTCTTC
TRBD1 | TRBJ1-2 | 14 | - | TRBV4-1 | CASSQPGQRYGYTF | TGCGCCAGCAGCCAACCGGGACAGAGATATGGCTACACCTTC
- | TRBJ2-7 | 13 | - | TRBV25-1 | CASLGGASYEQYF | TGTGCCAGCCTCGGGGGTGCGTCCTACGAGCAGTACTTC
- | TRBJ1-5 | 16 | - | TRBV7-3 | CASSPRTGYSNQPQHF | TGTGCCAGCAGCCCCCGAACGGGATATAGCAATCAGCCCCAGCATTTT
TRBD1 | TRBJ1-4 | 15 | once | TRBV19 | CASSVGQARGEKLFF | TGTGCCAGTAGTGTGGGACAGGCGCGAGGGGAAAAACTGTTTTTT
TRBD2 | TRBJ2-1 | 15 | many | TRBV6-5 | CATLGSGSSYNEQFF | TGTGCCACCTTGGGTAGCGGGAGCTCCTACAATGAGCAGTTCTTC
TRBD1 | TRBJ1-5 | 13 | many | TRBV20-1 | CSARTGFNQPQHF | TGCAGTGCTAGGACAGGGTTCAATCAGCCCCAGCATTTT
TRBD2 | TRBJ2-1 | 16 | - | TRBV25-1 | CASRAFTSGLYNEQFF | TGTGCCAGCAGAGCCTTTACTAGCGGACTGTACAATGAGCAGTTCTTC
- | TRBJ2-7 | 16 | - | TRBV14 | CASSRAGTLQPQQQYF | TGTGCCAGCAGCCGAGCCGGGACGCTCCAACCTCAGCAGCAGTACTTC
- | TRBJ1-2 | 17 | - | TRBV2 | CASSLGAGGPLNYGYTF | TGTGCCAGCAGCTTAGGAGCGGGGGGGCCCCTTAACTATGGCTACACCTTC
TRBD2 | TRBJ2-7 | 16 | - | TRBV11-2 | CASSPISGLAGGFQCF | TGTGCCAGCAGCCCGATTAGCGGACTAGCGGGGGGGTTCCAGTGCTTC
TRBD2 | TRBJ2-1 | 19 | many | TRBV6-1 | CASTGRLAGGPLGGNEQFF | TGTGCCAGCACCGGCCGACTAGCGGGAGGACCCCTAGGGGGGAATGAGCAGTTCTTC